A selection of T cell receptor beta chains follows, all from one sample in a study of cytotoxic CD8 clonotypes in ibrutinib-treated CLL. TCRdb's table, derived via immunoSEQ multiplex PCR, lists solely in-frame clones and lacks some. The sample carries 110,000 to 150,000 clones, about 70% recorded once. This specimen was PBMCs, taken after 24 months of ibrutinib treatment. These receptor sequences come from a human donor with chronic lymphocytic leukemia. The CDR3 runs from the conserved cysteine through the conserved F or W. A D gene is named only where the DNA matches it firmly. Size values are once, few and many counts, or a class for expanded clones, and some rows have none.

clone_size | d_call | j_call | v_call | cdr3_aa | cdr3_nt
. | . | TRBJ2-7 | TRBV6-5 | CASSYKGGYEQYF | TGTGCCAGCAGTTACAAAGGTGGCTACGAGCAGTACTTC
. | . | TRBJ1-1 | TRBV5-4 | CASSDPAGEGLEAFF | TGTGCCAGCAGCGACCCAGCGGGGGAAGGCCTTGAAGCTTTCTTT
. | . | TRBJ2-7 | TRBV27 | CASSPAYEQYF | TGTGCCAGCAGTCCAGCCTACGAGCAGTACTTC
once | . | TRBJ2-7 | TRBV5-1 | CASSFLRPQDGQYF | TGCGCCAGCAGCTTTTTGCGGCCCCAGGACGGGCAGTACTTC
few | . | TRBJ1-2 | TRBV27 | CASRSEAGADYGYTF | TGTGCCAGCAGATCTGAAGCAGGGGCTGACTATGGCTACACCTTC
. | TRBD2 | TRBJ2-3 | TRBV6-5 | CASSKLAGPADTQYF | TGTGCCAGCAGTAAACTAGCGGGTCCCGCAGATACGCAGTATTTT
many | TRBD1 | TRBJ2-6 | TRBV6-4 | CASSGGQGSGANVLTF | TGTGCCAGCAGTGGCGGACAGGGGTCTGGGGCCAACGTCCTGACTTTC
once | . | TRBJ1-5 | TRBV7-2 | CASSLDFNQPQHF | TGTGCCAGCAGCTTAGATTTCAATCAGCCCCAGCATTTT
once | TRBD2 | TRBJ2-2 | TRBV10-2 | CASRTAGGAPGELFF | TGCGCCAGCAGAACAGCGGGAGGGGCCCCCGGGGAGCTGTTTTTT
once | . | TRBJ2-5 | TRBV5-1 | CASSFWEVGETQYF | TGCGCCAGCAGCTTCTGGGAGGTGGGAGAGACCCAGTACTTC